Sequencing of this T cell receptor beta chain was carried out in a study of blood T cell repertoires in COVID-19. Study background: Collection of acute and convalescent COVID-19 samples took place in the United States, Italy and Spain. T cells, B-cell-depleted T cells, or PBMCs provided the cDNA or gDNA that served as material.

Original processing notes: Cell counts per sample came from amplifying reference gene primers. Profiled with immunoSEQ multiplex PCR; TCRdb holds only in-frame clones, not every one. The DNA was the basis for D and trimming; V, J and clone size are from that table. The repertoire consists of about 100,000 clones, with about 89% occurring once and the leading ten covering about 2.2%. V shed 3 bases, J shed 4 bases, and the junction held 4 bases outside the gene matches. The CDR3 sequence is 14 residues long. The germline V gene encodes CDR1 SGHNT and CDR2 YYREEE (reference sequence). This sequence originates from a man in his forties or fifties with active COVID-19. This chain uses TRBV5-4 with TRBJ1-2; TRBD1 matches 9 bases. Sample: peripheral blood. CDR3 nucleotide sequence: TGTGCCAGCAGCTCACAGGGGGCCACCTATGGCTACACCTTC. This encodes CASSSQGATYGYTF.